This record covers a single TCR beta chain. The sample comes from a study of blood T cell repertoires in COVID-19. Study in general: Samples of COVID-19 (acute and convalescent) were obtained from the United States, Italy and Spain. PBMCs, B-cell-depleted T cells, or T cells were the source of the cDNA or gDNA that made up the material.

This CDR3 contains 13 residues. Germline CDR1 reads MNHEY; CDR2 reads SMNVEV (reference sequence). J was trimmed by 7 bases and V by 5 bases; bases with no gene match: 7. In the source study's methods: For nucleated cells, counts were estimated from reference gene primer amplification. Repertoires were generated with immunoSEQ multiplex PCR, while TCRdb's copy carries only in-frame clones and drops some. V, J and clone size were drawn from that table, and D and trimming were deduced from the DNA. The sample lists over 100,000 clones, around nine tenths occurring once. The genes are TRBV27 and TRBJ1-2; 7 bases match TRBD1. The sequence derives from a man aged 50-60 years with active or convalescent COVID-19. The sample consisted of peripheral blood. DNA for the CDR3: TGTGCCAGCAGTCCGAACGACAGGGTTGGCTACACCTTC. This translates into CASSPNDRVGYTF.